A selection of T cell receptor beta chains follows, all from one sample in a study of T cells in localized non-small cell lung cancer. The protocol was immunoSEQ multiplex PCR, while the TCRdb copy is restricted to in-frame clones and leaves out a portion. Here the sample spans approximately 72,000 clones, about four fifths being singletons. Here the sequenced sample was peripheral blood, taken before any cancer treatment. The receptors come from a female donor of 60 years or more with stage I lung adenocarcinoma. Each CDR3 is given with its conserved first and last residue. The D gene is left open where the match is weak. Not all rows give a size; the values are once, few, many and, for expanded clones, a class.

CDR3: CAVRQGDSYEQYF; DNA: TGTGCCGTCAGACAGGGAGACTCCTACGAGCAGTACTTC; size: few; J: TRBJ2-7; D: TRBD1; V: TRBV6-4
CDR3: CASSEAGLQFF; DNA: TGTGCCAGCAGTGAAGCAGGACTTCAGTTCTTC; size: -; J: TRBJ2-1; D: -; V: TRBV2
CDR3: CASSFGLGASGNTIYF; DNA: TGTGCCAGCAGCTTCGGTCTTGGGGCGTCTGGAAACACCATATATTTT; size: -; J: TRBJ1-3; D: -; V: TRBV7-9
CDR3: CASSLSSYGYTF; DNA: TGTGCCAGCAGCTTATCCAGCTATGGCTACACCTTC; size: many; J: TRBJ1-2; D: -; V: TRBV5-4
CDR3: CSVNIWTRSAYF; DNA: TGCAGCGTTAATATTTGGACTAGATCCGCGTATTTT; size: -; J: TRBJ2-3; D: TRBD2; V: TRBV29-1
CDR3: CASRGNTGELFF; DNA: TGTGCCAGCAGAGGAAACACCGGGGAGCTGTTTTTT; size: -; J: TRBJ2-2; D: -; V: TRBV25-1
CDR3: CASSLGGTQYF; DNA: TGTGCCAGCAGCTTAGGGGGGACCCAGTACTTC; size: -; J: TRBJ2-5; D: -; V: TRBV5-4
CDR3: CASSEGLPRAQYF; DNA: TGTGCCAGCAGTGAGGGACTCCCTAGGGCCCAGTACTTC; size: -; J: TRBJ2-5; D: -; V: TRBV6-1
CDR3: CASSQGGYNPGDTQYF; DNA: TGTGCCAGCAGCCAGGGGGGGTACAACCCAGGAGATACGCAGTATTTT; size: -; J: TRBJ2-3; D: TRBD2; V: TRBV4-2
CDR3: CASGSGRKPVGQYF; DNA: TGTGCTAGTGGTTCGGGACGGAAGCCAGTCGGGCAGTACTTC; size: -; J: TRBJ2-7; D: -; V: TRBV12-5
CDR3: CASSLDTGANTIYF; DNA: TGTGCCAGCAGCTTAGATACCGGGGCGAACACCATATATTTT; size: -; J: TRBJ1-3; D: -; V: TRBV11-3
CDR3: CASGFRTSGSHEQFF; DNA: TGTGCTAGTGGTTTCCGGACTAGCGGGAGTCATGAGCAGTTCTTC; size: -; J: TRBJ2-1; D: TRBD2; V: TRBV12-5
CDR3: CASSVTTGTGSYNEQFF; DNA: TGTGCCAGCAGCGTCACCACCGGGACAGGTTCCTACAATGAGCAGTTCTTC; size: -; J: TRBJ2-1; D: TRBD1; V: TRBV9
CDR3: CASSRIWQPSGNTIYF; DNA: TGTGCCAGCAGTCGGATATGGCAGCCCTCTGGAAACACCATATATTTT; size: -; J: TRBJ1-3; D: -; V: TRBV5-6
CDR3: CASSESGTSRKETQYF; DNA: TGTGCCAGCAGTGAATCCGGGACTAGCAGGAAAGAGACCCAGTACTTC; size: once; J: TRBJ2-5; D: TRBD2; V: TRBV9
CDR3: CASSPTLNRGRTGELFF; DNA: TGTGCCAGCAGCCCGACCCTTAACAGGGGGCGGACCGGGGAGCTGTTTTTT; size: -; J: TRBJ2-2; D: TRBD1; V: TRBV7-3
CDR3: CASSESKGIALFF; DNA: TGTGCCAGCAGTGAAAGCAAGGGGATTGCTCTGTTCTTC; size: -; J: TRBJ2-1; D: -; V: TRBV6-1
CDR3: CASSPRSGGALNSPLHF; DNA: TGTGCCAGCAGCCCACGCTCAGGGGGCGCATTAAATTCACCCCTCCACTTT; size: -; J: TRBJ1-6; D: TRBD1; V: TRBV7-9
CDR3: CASSPSVEGNGYTF; DNA: TGTGCCAGCTCACCATCCGTTGAAGGGAACGGCTACACCTTC; size: -; J: TRBJ1-2; D: -; V: TRBV18
CDR3: CASSSGQYNEQFF; DNA: TGTGCCAGCAGCTCCGGACAGTACAATGAGCAGTTCTTC; size: -; J: TRBJ2-1; D: -; V: TRBV5-4
CDR3: CASSIPTLGATGELFF; DNA: TGTGCCAGTAGTATACCCACATTAGGGGCCACCGGGGAGCTGTTTTTT; size: -; J: TRBJ2-2; D: -; V: TRBV19
CDR3: CASGLGTGPYEQYF; DNA: TGTGCTAGTGGTTTGGGGACAGGGCCCTACGAGCAGTACTTC; size: -; J: TRBJ2-7; D: TRBD1; V: TRBV12-5
CDR3: CASSNDPNTEAFF; DNA: TGTGCCAGCAGCAACGACCCGAACACTGAAGCTTTCTTT; size: once; J: TRBJ1-1; D: -; V: TRBV7-3
CDR3: CASRAPGSHEQYF; DNA: TGTGCCAGTAGGGCCCCAGGGTCCCACGAGCAGTACTTC; size: -; J: TRBJ2-7; D: -; V: TRBV19
CDR3: CASSVSGSSYNEQFF; DNA: TGTGCTAGCAGCGTTAGCGGGAGCTCCTACAATGAGCAGTTCTTC; size: -; J: TRBJ2-1; D: TRBD2; V: TRBV7-7
CDR3: CASSRHLSNQPQHF; DNA: TGTGCCAGCAGTAGACACCTTAGCAATCAGCCCCAGCATTTT; size: few; J: TRBJ1-5; D: -; V: TRBV6-8
CDR3: CASSSLERLQNTEAFF; DNA: TGCGCCAGCAGTTCCTTGGAGAGACTACAAAACACTGAAGCTTTCTTT; size: -; J: TRBJ1-1; D: -; V: TRBV5-1
CDR3: CAISVEGGYGYTF; DNA: TGTGCCATCAGTGTCGAGGGCGGTTATGGCTACACCTTC; size: -; J: TRBJ1-2; D: -; V: TRBV10-3
CDR3: CASSGTGNNGELFF; DNA: TGCGCCAGCAGCGGGACAGGGAATAACGGGGAGCTGTTTTTT; size: -; J: TRBJ2-2; D: TRBD1; V: TRBV5-1
CDR3: CASSPWTGENTGELFF; DNA: TGTGCCAGCAGCCCCTGGACAGGGGAGAACACCGGGGAGCTGTTTTTT; size: -; J: TRBJ2-2; D: TRBD1; V: TRBV4-2
CDR3: CASSLGVGPVYEQYF; DNA: TGCGCCAGCAGCTTGGGGGTAGGTCCCGTCTACGAGCAGTACTTC; size: -; J: TRBJ2-7; D: -; V: TRBV5-1
CDR3: CASSAGGLNSYNEQFF; DNA: TGTGCCAGCTCAGCAGGGGGGCTCAACTCCTACAATGAGCAGTTCTTC; size: -; J: TRBJ2-1; D: -; V: TRBV18
CDR3: CASSLAGSRETQYF; DNA: TGTGCCAGCAGCTTAGCGGGCTCTCGGGAGACCCAGTACTTC; size: -; J: TRBJ2-5; D: -; V: TRBV11-2
CDR3: CASSTDRRSGNTIYF; DNA: TGTGCCAGCAGTACAGACAGGCGAAGTGGAAACACCATATATTTT; size: -; J: TRBJ1-3; D: -; V: TRBV6-1
CDR3: CARRFRAMSLSSGNTIYF; DNA: TGTGCCAGAAGATTCCGGGCTATGTCACTGAGCTCTGGAAACACCATATATTTT; size: -; J: TRBJ1-3; D: -; V: TRBV5-3
CDR3: CASPSGRGGKNIQYF; DNA: TGTGCCAGTCCTAGCGGGAGAGGGGGGAAAAACATTCAGTACTTC; size: -; J: TRBJ2-4; D: TRBD2; V: TRBV6-7